This passage covers 22 T cell receptor beta chains from one sample sequenced in a study of T-cell reconstitution after alpha-beta-depleted transplantation in children. Unique molecular identifiers were built into the TCRbeta library. TCRdb reanalysed the PCR reads using MiXCR and keeps one entry per CDR3 protein. The sample shows 250,000 to 300,000 distinct CDR3 sequences, roughly 9.5% of them seen only once. Sequencing was performed on PBMCs from the stem cell graft donor, taken from the stem cell graft. Every receptor here comes from a human donor who donated a stem cell graft to a child with SCID.

The V and J genes are TRBV12-3 or TRBV12-4 and TRBJ2-2; TRBD2 might be the D (6 bases). The ends were cut back, 5 bases at V and 6 bases at J, with 19 bases in the middle. The CDR3 spans 16 residues. CDR3 residues: CASSPGVGRIAGELFF. The DNA of the CDR3 is TGTGCCAGCAGTCCGGGGGTAGGGAGAATAGCCGGGGAGCTGTTTTTT.

This clonotype showed up just a few times. The rearrangement uses TRBV7-2 and TRBJ2-7; 9 nucleotides match TRBD1. The CDR3 covers 15 residues. J lost 0 bases, V lost 5 bases, and 5 bases had no gene match. Per germline, CDR1 SGHTA and CDR2 FQGNSA. CDR3 coding DNA: TGTGCCAGCAGCCGGGACAGGGACCCCTCCTACGAGCAGTACTTC. As protein: CASSRDRDPSYEQYF.

The chain has TRBV2 and TRBJ2-7, with a possible D match to TRBD1 (5 bases). Deletions cut 3 bases from V and 1 base from J, with 10 bases between. CDR3 size: 14 residues. Germline CDR1 SNHLY, CDR2 FYNNEI. CDR3 in amino acids: CASSDPRVSYEQYF. The CDR3 DNA reads TGTGCCAGCAGTGATCCCAGGGTATCCTACGAGCAGTACTTC.

This clonotype occurred a few times. The gene calls are TRBV18 and TRBJ1-2; 12 positions match TRBD1. Germline V CDR1 and CDR2: KGHSH, LQKENI. The CDR3 spans 15 residues. After removal of 0 bases from V and 7 bases from J, the junction contained 3 bases not matched to a gene. CDR3: CASSPPGQGAAGYTF. The CDR3 nucleotides read TGTGCCAGCTCACCACCGGGACAGGGGGCTGCTGGCTACACCTTC.

V and J are TRBV9 and TRBJ2-5; TRBD1 aligns across 9 bases. CDR1 and CDR2 (germline): SGDLS, YYNGEE. V gave up 6 bases and J gave up 1 base; unmatched junction bases: 7. The CDR3 is 15 amino acids. The CDR3 region has the DNA TGTGCCAGCACCAAGACAGGGGGACTCCAAGAGACCCAGTACTTC. Translation: CASTKTGGLQETQYF. Full variable domain (remainder filled in from reference TRBV9 and TRBJ2-5): DSGVTQTPKHLITATGQRVTLRCSPRSGDLSVYWYQQSLDQGLQFLIQYYNGEERAKGNILERFSAQQFPDLHSELNLSSLELGDSALYFCASTKTGGLQETQYFGPGTRLLVL.

The rearrangement uses TRBV5-1 and TRBJ1-1; D unresolved. CDR1 is SGHRS and CDR2 is YFSETQ in the germline V gene. The CDR3 is 13 amino acids. V lost 1 base, J lost 1 base, and 5 bases lay in between. The CDR3 here is CASSLYENTEAFF. In DNA form, the CDR3 reads TGCGCCAGCAGCTTGTACGAGAACACTGAAGCTTTCTTT. Combining the CDR3 with reference TRBV5-1 and TRBJ1-1 gives the whole variable domain KAGVTQTPRYLIKTRGQQVTLSCSPISGHRSVSWYQQTPGQGLQFLFEYFSETQRNKGNFPGRFSGRQFSNSRSEMNVSTLELGDSALYLCASSLYENTEAFFGQGTRLTVV.

The CDR3 sequence: CASSGQGLDYGYTF. The CDR3 bases are TGTGCCAGCAGTGGACAGGGGCTTGACTATGGCTACACCTTC. V usage is TRBV12-3 or TRBV12-4 and J usage is TRBJ1-2, with 9 bases identical to TRBD1. The trim removed 5 bases at V and 3 bases at J, leaving 4 bases unmatched. The CDR3 extends over 14 amino acids.

V usage is TRBV20-1 and J usage is TRBJ1-2, with 8 bases identical to TRBD1. The CDR3 runs 13 residues. Losses at the gene ends were 6 bases for V and 5 bases for J; bases not matched to a gene: 8. Germline V gene data show CDR1 as DFQATT and CDR2 as SNEGSKA (reference sequence). The CDR3 here is CSAQQQGEYGYTF. The CDR3 DNA follows: TGCAGTGCGCAACAACAGGGGGAGTATGGCTACACCTTC.

Only a few counts were recorded for this clonotype. V is TRBV6-1 and J is TRBJ2-2; 7 nucleotides align to TRBD1. Unmatched junction bases numbered 11, after V lost 11 bases and J lost 2 bases. CDR3 length: 15 residues. Germline assignment: CDR1 MNHNS and CDR2 SASEGT. The CDR3 loop reads CAAAPGTANTGELFF. CDR3 bases: TGTGCCGCAGCTCCGGGGACAGCTAACACCGGGGAGCTGTTTTTT.

This clonotype was counted at least ten times. This rearrangement joins TRBV12-3 or TRBV12-4 to TRBJ1-1; TRBD1 might be the D (6 bases). Trimming took 1 base from V and 10 from J, leaving 22 bases between them. CDR3 length: 16 amino acids. CDR3 DNA sequence: TGTGCCAGCAGTTTAGGGCAGGGGACGGCCCCCACCGGAGCTTTCTTT. The encoded protein is CASSLGQGTAPTGAFF.

The V gene is TRBV24-1, the J gene TRBJ2-5; 10 nucleotides match TRBD1. V dropped 4 bases and J dropped 4; count of bases not matched to a gene: 5. The germline V gene encodes CDR1 KGHDR and CDR2 SFDVKD. CDR3 length: 15 amino acids. CDR3 protein: CATSEPDRGRETQYF. CDR3 nucleotides: TGTGCCACCAGTGAGCCAGACAGGGGGCGAGAGACCCAGTACTTC.

The chain links TRBV20-1 to TRBJ1-1, with D maybe TRBD1 (6 bases). Trimming removed 0 bases at V and 4 bases at J, with 18 bases between. Germline CDR1 and CDR2: DFQATT and SNEGSKA (reference sequence). This CDR3 is 16 amino acids long. Written as DNA, the CDR3 is TGCAGTGCTAGAGATCATGGGGGGGCCTTAGCCACTGAAGCTTTCTTT. Residues: CSARDHGGALATEAFF.

The chain joins TRBV6-2 or TRBV6-3 to TRBJ2-7; TRBD1 aligns across 10 bases. Germline trimming cut 10 bases from V and 2 bases from J; bases unmatched to any gene: 5. Germline V gene sequence: CDR1 MNHEY, CDR2 SVGEGT. The CDR3 covers 13 residues. The CDR3 is CATSGTGAYEQYF. In DNA, the CDR3 is TGTGCCACCTCCGGGACAGGGGCCTACGAGCAGTACTTC.

This clonotype has a count of ten or more. The chain uses TRBV19 and TRBJ2-5; D uncertain. The germline V gene encodes CDR1 LNHDA and CDR2 SQIVND (reference sequence). The germline V and J ends were trimmed by 6 bases and 1 base, with 9 bases remaining between them. CDR3 size: 13 residues. The CDR3 coding sequence is TGTGCCAGTAGCCTTGCGGTCCAAGAGACCCAGTACTTC. Encoded protein: CASSLAVQETQYF.

There are a few counts of this clonotype. The chain has TRBV7-9 and TRBJ2-7; no firm D call. The V gene lost 5 bases and the J gene lost 2 bases, with 16 bases spanning the gap. The germline CDR1 and CDR2 sequences are SEHNR and FQNEAQ (reference sequence). The CDR3 has 15 amino acids. The CDR3 DNA reads TGTGCCAGCAGCGATGGCAGCCAGACCCCCTACGAGCAGTACTTC. As protein: CASSDGSQTPYEQYF.

This clonotype was recorded many times. This rearrangement joins TRBV5-1 to TRBJ1-6; possible D gene TRBD1, 5 bases. This CDR3 has 14 amino acids. The ends were cut back, 1 base at V and 11 bases at J, with 13 bases in the middle. Germline values: CDR1 SGHRS, CDR2 YFSETQ. Here the CDR3 reads CASSLSAGTTPLHF. CDR3 in DNA: TGCGCCAGCAGCTTGTCCGCAGGGACGACACCCCTCCACTTT.

The genes are TRBV10-3 and TRBJ1-1, with D uncertain. V gave up 3 bases and J gave up 6 bases, with 11 bases separating them. Germline values: CDR1 ENHRY, CDR2 SYGVKD. This CDR3 region has 13 residues. CDR3 nucleotides: TGTGCCATCAGTGAACGAGTTGTCGCTGAAGCTTTCTTT. Translating it yields CAISERVVAEAFF.

There are a few counts of this clonotype. The V and J genes are TRBV4-1 and TRBJ1-5, with D hard to call. From germline, CDR1 is MGHRA and CDR2 YSYEKL. The CDR3 length is 14 residues. V was shortened by 0 bases and J by 8 bases, with 11 bases between the two germline ends. The CDR3 sequence: CASSQEPLGKPQHF. The CDR3 bases are TGCGCCAGCAGCCAAGAACCCTTAGGGAAGCCCCAGCATTTT.

This clonotype was counted many times. V usage is TRBV12-3 or TRBV12-4 and J usage is TRBJ1-1; no clear D. V was clipped by 2 bases and J by 1 base, with 5 bases between them. This CDR3 contains 13 residues. The CDR3 protein is CASSLKKNTEAFF. CDR3 bases: TGTGCCAGCAGTTTAAAGAAGAACACTGAAGCTTTCTTT.

The gene calls are TRBV18 and TRBJ2-7; no definite D call. The V end was cut by 5 bases, the J end by 7 bases, with 15 bases between. Germline V gives CDR1 KGHSH, CDR2 LQKENI. There are 13 residues in the CDR3. Here the CDR3 reads CASSALNAEEQYF. The CDR3, as DNA: TGTGCCAGCTCAGCCTTAAACGCAGAGGAGCAGTACTTC.

The V gene is TRBV9, the J gene TRBJ2-5, with 7 bases matching TRBD2. Trimming at V came to 0 bases and at J to 4 bases, leaving 6 bases not matched to a gene. CDR1 and CDR2 from the germline V gene are SGDLS and YYNGEE. The CDR3 sequence is 15 residues long. CDR3 DNA sequence: TGTGCCAGCAGCGTAGGGGGAGGGGATCCAGAGACCCAGTACTTC. It encodes CASSVGGGDPETQYF.

The rearrangement links TRBV12-3 or TRBV12-4 to TRBJ2-5; D may be TRBD1 (6 bases). The CDR3 is made up of 15 amino acids. V lost 5 bases to trimming and J lost 1 base, with 14 bases between them. CDR3 amino acids: CASSLDRRPQETQYF. CDR3 DNA: TGTGCCAGCAGTCTCGACAGGCGCCCCCAAGAGACCCAGTACTTC.